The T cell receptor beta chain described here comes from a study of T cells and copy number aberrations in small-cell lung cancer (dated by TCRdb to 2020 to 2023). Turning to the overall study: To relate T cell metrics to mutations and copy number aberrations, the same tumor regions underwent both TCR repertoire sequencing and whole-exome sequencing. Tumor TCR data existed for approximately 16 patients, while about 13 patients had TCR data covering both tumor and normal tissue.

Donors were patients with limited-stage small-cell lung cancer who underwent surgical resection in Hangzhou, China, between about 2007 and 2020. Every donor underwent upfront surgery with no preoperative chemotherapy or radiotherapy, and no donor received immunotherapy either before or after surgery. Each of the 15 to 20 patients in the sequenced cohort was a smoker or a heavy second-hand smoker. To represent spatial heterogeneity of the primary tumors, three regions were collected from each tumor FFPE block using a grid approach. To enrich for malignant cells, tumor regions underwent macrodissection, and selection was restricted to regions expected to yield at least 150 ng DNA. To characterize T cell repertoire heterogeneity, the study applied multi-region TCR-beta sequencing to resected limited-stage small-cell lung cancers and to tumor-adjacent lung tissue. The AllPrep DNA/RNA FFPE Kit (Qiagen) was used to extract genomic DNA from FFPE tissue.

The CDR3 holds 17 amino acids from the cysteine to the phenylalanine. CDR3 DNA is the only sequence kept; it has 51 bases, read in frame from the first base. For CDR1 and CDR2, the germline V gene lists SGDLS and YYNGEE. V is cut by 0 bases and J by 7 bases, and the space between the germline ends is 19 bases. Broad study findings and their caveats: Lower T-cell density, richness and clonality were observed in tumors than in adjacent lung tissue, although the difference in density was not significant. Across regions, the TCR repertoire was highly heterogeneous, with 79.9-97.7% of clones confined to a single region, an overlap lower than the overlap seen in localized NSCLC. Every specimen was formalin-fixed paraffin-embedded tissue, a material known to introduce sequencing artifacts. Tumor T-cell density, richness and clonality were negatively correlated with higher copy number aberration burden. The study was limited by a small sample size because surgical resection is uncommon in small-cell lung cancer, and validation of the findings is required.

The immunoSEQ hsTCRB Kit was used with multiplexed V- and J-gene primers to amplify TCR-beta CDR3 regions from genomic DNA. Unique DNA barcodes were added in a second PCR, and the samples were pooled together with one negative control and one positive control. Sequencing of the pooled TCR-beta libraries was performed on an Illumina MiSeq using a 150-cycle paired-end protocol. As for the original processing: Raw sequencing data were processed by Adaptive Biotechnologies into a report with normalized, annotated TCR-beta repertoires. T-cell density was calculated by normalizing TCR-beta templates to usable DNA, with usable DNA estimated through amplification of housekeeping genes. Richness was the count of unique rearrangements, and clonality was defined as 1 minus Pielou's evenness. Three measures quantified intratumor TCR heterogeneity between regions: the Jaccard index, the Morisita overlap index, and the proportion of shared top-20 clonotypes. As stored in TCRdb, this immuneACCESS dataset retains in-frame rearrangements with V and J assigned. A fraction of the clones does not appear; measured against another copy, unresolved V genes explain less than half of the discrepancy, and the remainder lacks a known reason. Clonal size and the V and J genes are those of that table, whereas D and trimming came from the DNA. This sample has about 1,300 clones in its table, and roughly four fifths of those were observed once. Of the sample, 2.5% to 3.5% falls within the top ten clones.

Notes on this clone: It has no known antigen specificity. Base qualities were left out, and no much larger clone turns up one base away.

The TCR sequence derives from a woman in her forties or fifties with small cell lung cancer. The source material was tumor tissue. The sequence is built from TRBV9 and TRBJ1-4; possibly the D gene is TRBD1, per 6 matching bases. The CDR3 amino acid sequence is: CASSVAAQGGGGEKLFF. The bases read TGTGCCAGCAGCGTAGCCGCTCAGGGCGGGGGCGGTGAAAAACTGTTTTTT.